The 24 T cell receptor beta chains below all came from one sample that was sequenced in a study of T-cell memory formation after mild COVID-19 (dated by TCRdb to 2020 to 2022). Library creation used 5' RACE. TCRdb lists the instrument as Illumina NovaSeq 6000. TCRdb trimmed public reads at Q25 via fastp, called clones via MiXCR and kept in-frame beta chains. Every distinct CDR3 protein forms one entry, paired with its most common genes and DNA. The sample data list hundreds of thousands of distinct CDR3 sequences, and 18% of these were observed just once. The biggest ten clones account for 10% to 15% of the sample. Sequences were obtained from PBMCs or a T cell subset sorted from them (not recorded which). These receptors all come from an adult woman who had mild COVID-19 (a few samples of this study predate the infection). The sample titles of this study are shuffled in the database, so cell type and time point are left out; the donor was told from shared clones.

The gene calls are TRBV7-9 and TRBJ1-1; 9 positions agree with TRBD1. The CDR3 covers 13 residues. With V trimmed by 8 bases and J by 2 bases, 3 bases remained unmatched. Germline loops: CDR1 SEHNR, CDR2 FQNEAQ (reference sequence). The CDR3 nucleotides are TGTGCCAGCGCACAGGGGGCCAACACTGAAGCTTTCTTT. Its translation is CASAQGANTEAFF.

The CDR3 DNA sequence: TGTGCCAGCAGTACCCTCCAAGCGGGAGACTACGAGCAGTACTTC. It is translated as CASSTLQAGDYEQYF. V and J are TRBV6-2 or TRBV6-3 and TRBJ2-7; 8 nucleotides align to TRBD2. CDR3 size: 15 residues. V lost 5 bases and J lost 3; bases outside the gene matches: 9. Per germline, CDR1 MNHEY and CDR2 SVGEGT.

The J gene is TRBJ1-2, the V gene TRBV19; D is perhaps TRBD1 (5 bases). Between the trimmed V and J ends, which lost 1 base and 4 bases, there was a span of 13 bases. The germline V gene has CDR1 LNHDA and CDR2 SQIVND (reference sequence). The CDR3 is 15 residues long. This chain's CDR3 is CASSIGTGHLYGYTF. In DNA, the CDR3 is TGTGCCAGTAGTATAGGGACCGGACACCTCTATGGCTACACCTTC.

The CDR3 is CASSEFWFDGYTF. Written as DNA, the CDR3 is TGTGCCAGCAGTGAATTCTGGTTCGATGGCTACACCTTC. This chain joins TRBV6-1 and TRBJ1-2; no firm D call. This CDR3 region has 13 residues. Germline V CDR1 and CDR2: MNHNS, SASEGT. V was cut by 2 bases and J by 6 bases, with 10 bases left in between.

This clonotype has more than one count but fewer than ten. This chain connects TRBV6-5 to TRBJ2-6, with D hard to call. Germline assignment: CDR1 MNHEY and CDR2 SVGAGI. The CDR3 spans 16 residues. Between the trimmed V and J ends, which lost 0 bases and 0 bases, there was a span of 6 bases. The CDR3 loop is CASSYSRSSGANVLTF. The CDR3 nucleotides read TGTGCCAGCAGTTACTCTCGGTCCTCTGGGGCCAACGTCCTGACTTTC.

This clonotype turned up a few times. The rearrangement links TRBV5-1 to TRBJ1-1, with a tentative D call TRBD1 (5 bases). Germline V gene sequence: CDR1 SGHRS, CDR2 YFSETQ. The CDR3 length is 14 residues. Here the CDR3 reads CVSSSVRLGEEAFF. The CDR3 coding sequence is TGCGTCTCTTCGTCGGTGCGGTTGGGGGAAGAAGCTTTCTTT.

The rearrangement links TRBV6-1 to TRBJ1-6, with D hard to call. This CDR3 spans 15 amino acids. Trimming removed 8 bases from V and 7 bases from J, with 18 bases in between. Germline V gives CDR1 MNHNS, CDR2 SASEGT. DNA for the CDR3: TGTGCCAGCCTACGGGCCCTTGGGCCCAATTCACCCCTCCACTTT. Residues: CASLRALGPNSPLHF.

The chain recombines TRBV12-3 or TRBV12-4 with TRBJ2-7; 10 bases agree with TRBD1. The CDR3 is 14 amino acids. Trimming took 7 bases from V and 7 from J; bases not matched to a gene: 10. The CDR3 region has the DNA TGTGCCAGCACCTCTAGGACAGGGGGTTGGGAGCAGTACTTC. Protein product: CASTSRTGGWEQYF.

The chain recombines TRBV7-9 with TRBJ2-3; D is undetermined. Germline V CDR1 and CDR2: SEHNR, FQNEAQ (reference sequence). V was pared by 0 bases and J by 3 bases, with 10 bases between. CDR3 length equals 15 residues. The CDR3, as DNA: TGTGCCAGCAGCTTAGCGGATTTTGGAACAGATACGCAGTATTTT. Translated: CASSLADFGTDTQYF.

This chain links TRBV15 with TRBJ1-1; no reliable D call. Germline loops: CDR1 LNHNV, CDR2 YYDKDF (reference sequence). The CDR3 length is 14 residues. V shed 0 bases and J shed 10 bases, with 15 bases lying between them. The DNA for the CDR3 is TGTGCCACCAGCAGAGATAAAACAGCTCTCTCAGCTTTCTTT. It codes for CATSRDKTALSAFF. Full variable domain (remainder filled in from reference TRBV15 and TRBJ1-1): DAMVIQNPRYQVTQFGKPVTLSCSQTLNHNVMYWYQQKSSQAPKLLFHYYDKDFNNEADTPDNFQSRRPNTSFCFLDIRSPGLGDTAMYLCATSRDKTALSAFFGQGTRLTVV.

There are a few counts of this clonotype. This chain joins TRBV6-5 and TRBJ2-7; D is perhaps TRBD2 (6 bases). Trimming took off 6 bases at V and 5 bases at J, with 17 bases between the two ends. The CDR3 runs to 14 residues. Germline loops: CDR1 MNHEY, CDR2 SVGAGI. The CDR3 coding sequence is TGTGCCAGCAGACGGACTACCTCAAGGGACGAGCAGTACTTC. This gives the protein CASRRTTSRDEQYF.

This clonotype was observed at least ten times. V usage is TRBV5-1 and J usage is TRBJ2-2; maybe TRBD1 (6 bases). The germline gives CDR1 SGHRS, CDR2 YFSETQ. Trimming stripped 5 bases from V and 10 bases from J, with 18 bases between. The CDR3 loop spans 14 amino acids. The CDR3: CASRSPPGVEELFF. CDR3 nucleotide sequence: TGCGCCAGCAGGTCCCCGCCAGGGGTCGAGGAGCTGTTTTTT.

V and J are TRBV7-9 and TRBJ2-1; 10 positions agree with TRBD1. CDR3 length equals 14 residues. The J segment lost 8 bases and the V segment lost 4 bases, leaving 5 bases of the junction unmatched. Germline V lookup: CDR1 SEHNR, CDR2 FQNEAQ (reference sequence). The DNA for the CDR3 is TGTGCCAGCAGCTCCGGGGGACAGGGGTATGAGCAGTTCTTC. As protein: CASSSGGQGYEQFF.

The V and J genes are TRBV2 and TRBJ2-7; D gene ambiguous. The CDR3 is made up of 12 amino acids. Germline assignment: CDR1 SNHLY and CDR2 FYNNEI. The ends were cut back, 10 bases at V and 2 bases at J, with 12 bases in the middle. In DNA, the CDR3 is TGTGCCAAGCAGCCACCTACCTACGAGCAGTACTTC. It encodes CAKQPPTYEQYF. The complete variable domain, with remaining parts taken from reference TRBV2 and TRBJ2-7, reads EPEVTQTPSHQVTQMGQEVILRCVPISNHLYFYWYRQILGQKVEFLVSFYNNEISEKSEIFDDQFSVERPDGSNFTLKIRSTKLEDSAMYFCAKQPPTYEQYFGPGTRLTVT.

The V and J genes are TRBV12-3 or TRBV12-4 and TRBJ2-3; D might be TRBD1 or TRBD2, each matching 5 bases. The CDR3 is 15 residues long. The V and J ends lost 7 bases and 1 base respectively, with 15 bases between them. The CDR3: CASKDPRGGTDTQYF. CDR3 DNA: TGTGCCAGCAAAGACCCGAGGGGAGGCACAGATACGCAGTATTTT.

This clonotype appeared a few times. This chain joins TRBV7-2 and TRBJ2-7; 7 nucleotides line up with TRBD2. V dropped 4 bases and J dropped 6; count of bases not matched to a gene: 12. CDR1 SGHTA and CDR2 FQGNSA come from the germline V gene. This CDR3 region has 15 residues. CDR3 protein: CASSSPRSGGTEQYF. The CDR3 coding sequence is TGTGCCAGCAGCTCACCTCGTTCGGGAGGCACCGAGCAGTACTTC.

Written as DNA, the CDR3 is TGTGCCAGCAGCCCGGAGGGTTGGCGGGATCAAGATACGCAGTATTTT. Amino acids: CASSPEGWRDQDTQYF. V usage is TRBV5-8 and J usage is TRBJ2-3, with a possible D match to TRBD2 (6 bases). V lost 4 bases, J lost 5 bases, and 20 bases lay in between. The length of the CDR3 is 16 residues. From germline, CDR1 is SGHTS and CDR2 YDEGEE.

The V call is TRBV5-5, the J call TRBJ1-1, with D possibly matching TRBD1 (5 bases). CDR3 length equals 13 residues. In germline, CDR1 is SGHKS, CDR2 YYEKEE (reference sequence). Trimming removed 3 bases from V and 4 bases from J, with 10 bases in between. The CDR3 region is CASSWGESTEAFF. The CDR3 bases are TGTGCCAGCAGCTGGGGCGAGAGCACTGAAGCTTTCTTT.

This clonotype was counted a few times. The chain is built from TRBV4-1 and TRBJ2-2, with D perhaps being TRBD1 or TRBD2 (5 bases each). Germline CDR1 MGHRA, CDR2 YSYEKL. This CDR3 has 15 amino acids. Deletions cut 5 bases from V and 3 bases from J, with 13 bases between. CDR3: CASSIGTAYTGELFF. In DNA, the CDR3 is TGCGCCAGCAGCATTGGGACGGCTTACACCGGGGAGCTGTTTTTT.

This clonotype occurred a few times. The rearrangement links TRBV10-3 to TRBJ1-6; D may be TRBD1 (6 bases). Germline loops: CDR1 ENHRY, CDR2 SYGVKD. The CDR3 spans 15 residues. Trimming stripped 3 bases from V and 4 bases from J, with 10 bases between. CDR3 sequence: CAISETTGYNSPLHF. The CDR3 DNA sequence: TGTGCCATCAGTGAAACGACAGGTTATAATTCACCCCTCCACTTT.

In its sample, this clonotype was seen once. The chain couples TRBV6-2 or TRBV6-3 to TRBJ2-7; D not certain. The V and J ends lost 8 bases and 5 bases respectively, with 13 bases between them. Germline-derived CDR1 and CDR2 are MNHEY and SVGEGT. There are 12 residues in the CDR3. The CDR3 region is CASRISDHEQYF. In DNA form, the CDR3 reads TGTGCCAGCCGCATTTCGGACCACGAGCAGTACTTC.

This clonotype was seen only a few times. DNA of the CDR3: TGTGCCAGCAGGACTGACAGACCAGATACGCAGTATTTT. Translating it yields CASRTDRPDTQYF. J is TRBJ2-3 and V is TRBV7-2, with a tentative D call TRBD1 (5 bases). The CDR3 spans 13 residues. Germline V gene sequence: CDR1 SGHTA, CDR2 FQGNSA. Deletions cut 6 bases from V and 4 bases from J, with 11 bases between.

The chain carries TRBV24-1 and TRBJ2-2; D call uncertain. Germline V CDR1 and CDR2: KGHDR, SFDVKD. This CDR3 has 13 amino acids. Trimming left V 5 bases short and J 7 bases short, with 10 bases between. The chain's CDR3 is CATSASPSGELFF. The CDR3 DNA sequence: TGTGCCACCAGTGCCTCTCCGAGCGGGGAGCTGTTTTTT.

There are a few counts of this clonotype. The rearrangement links TRBV27 to TRBJ2-6; D not certain. Germline V gives CDR1 MNHEY, CDR2 SMNVEV (reference sequence). The CDR3 is 14 residues long. V was cut by 8 bases and J by 1 base, with 9 bases left in between. DNA of the CDR3: TGTGCCAGCGGACCCCTTTCTGGGGCCAACGTCCTGACTTTC. Amino acids: CASGPLSGANVLTF. Drawing the rest from reference TRBV27 and TRBJ2-6, the complete variable domain is EAQVTQNPRYLITVTGKKLTVTCSQNMNHEYMSWYRQDPGLGLRQIYYSMNVEVTDKGDVPEGYKVSRKEKRNFPLILESPSPNQTSLYFCASGPLSGANVLTFGAGSRLTVL.